This record concerns one T cell receptor (beta chain) sequence. Random hexamers were used to reverse transcribe an amount of roughly 0.45 to 1 ug RNA. MiXCR was run by TCRdb on the immunoSEQ multiplex PCR reads, yielding one entry per CDR3 protein. The sample shows about 140,000 distinct CDR3 sequences, 95% of them seen only once. The CDR3 sequence is 13 residues long. Germline trimming cut 6 bases from V and 3 bases from J; bases unmatched to any gene: 6. Germline CDR1 and CDR2: DFQATT and SNEGSKA (reference sequence). The data were obtained in a study of CD8 T cells in Susac syndrome. TEMRA cells underwent FACS enrichment and CD8+ and CD4+ T cells underwent negative isolation.

The sequenced sample was CD4+ T cells from PBMCs. The chain uses TRBV20-1 and TRBJ2-7; 9 positions agree with TRBD2. This TCR came from a human donor with Susac syndrome. This CDR3 reads CSAELAGIYEQYF. CDR3 DNA: TGCAGTGCAGAACTAGCGGGCATCTACGAGCAGTACTTC.